This T cell receptor (beta chain) was sequenced in a study of blood T cell repertoires in COVID-19. This clone was detected only once. Germline-derived CDR1 and CDR2 are SQVTM and ANQGSEA. The CDR3 contains 13 residues. Trimming took 4 bases from V and 4 from J; bases not matched to a gene: 4. In the authors' methods: Estimated nucleated cell counts came from reference gene primer amplification. TCRdb's copy holds only in-frame clones and misses some; the assay was immunoSEQ multiplex PCR. Clonal size and the V and J genes are those of that table, whereas D and trimming came from the DNA. The sample includes 200,000 to 250,000 clones, less than 90% of them seen just once.

This clonotype was sampled from a woman older than 75 with active or convalescent COVID-19. The V gene is TRBV29-1, the J gene TRBJ1-5; 7 bases align to TRBD1. Sequencing was done on a sample of peripheral blood. CDR3 region: CSVGGQLNQPQHF. The CDR3 DNA reads TGCAGCGTTGGGGGACAGCTTAATCAGCCCCAGCATTTT. Drawing the rest from reference TRBV29-1 and TRBJ1-5, the complete variable domain is SAVISQKPSRDICQRGTSLTIQCQVDSQVTMMFWYRQQPGQSLTLIATANQGSEATYESGFVIDKFPISRPNLTFSTLTVSNMSPEDSSIYLCSVGGQLNQPQHFGDGTRLSIL.